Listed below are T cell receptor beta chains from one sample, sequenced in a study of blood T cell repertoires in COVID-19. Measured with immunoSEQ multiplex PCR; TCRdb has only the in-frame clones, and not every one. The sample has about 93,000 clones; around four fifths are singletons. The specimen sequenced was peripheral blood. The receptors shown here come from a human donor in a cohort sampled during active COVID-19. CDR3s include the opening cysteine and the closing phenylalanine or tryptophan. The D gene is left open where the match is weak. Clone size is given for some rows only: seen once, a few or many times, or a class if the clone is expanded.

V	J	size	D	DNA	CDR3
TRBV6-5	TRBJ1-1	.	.	TGTGCCAGCATGTTAGGACAGACGCCCACTGAAGCTTTCTTT	CASMLGQTPTEAFF
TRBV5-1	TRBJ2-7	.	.	TGCGCCAGCAGTGGAGGCAGAACTCTTTCCTACGAGCAGTACTTC	CASSGGRTLSYEQYF
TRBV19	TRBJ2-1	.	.	TGTGCCAGTAGTATAGTACTAGCCCTAAACAATGAGCAGTTCTTC	CASSIVLALNNEQFF
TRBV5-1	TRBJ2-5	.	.	TGCGCCAGCAGCTTAAGAGTCGGACAGCCCCCGGAGACCCAGTACTTC	CASSLRVGQPPETQYF
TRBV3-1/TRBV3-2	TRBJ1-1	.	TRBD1	TGTGCCAGCAGCCGGGGACAGGGCGTTGGAACTGAAGCTTTCTTT	CASSRGQGVGTEAFF
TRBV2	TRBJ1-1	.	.	TGTGCCAGCAGCTCCACGGGTCGGCCTGAAGCTTTCTTT	CASSSTGRPEAFF
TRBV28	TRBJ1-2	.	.	TGTGCCAGCAGTTTATCGGGGAACTATGGCTACACCTTC	CASSLSGNYGYTF
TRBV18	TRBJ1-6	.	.	TGTGCCAGCTCCCCCCAAGGGAGTAATTCACCCCTCCACTTT	CASSPQGSNSPLHF
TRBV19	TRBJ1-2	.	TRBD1	TGTGCCAGTAGTAACCGGGACAGGTATGGCTACACCTTC	CASSNRDRYGYTF
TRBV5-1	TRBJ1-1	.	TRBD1	TGCGCCAGCAGCCCCGGACAGGGCGAGAGAGCTAACACTGAAGCTTTCTTT	CASSPGQGERANTEAFF
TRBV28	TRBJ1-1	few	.	TGTGCCAGCAGTTTTGGGGGGTTGTACACTGAAGCTTTCTTT	CASSFGGLYTEAFF
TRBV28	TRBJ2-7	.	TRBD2	TGTGCCAGCAGTTCTTATACGTGGGGGCTAGCGGGAGATTACGAGCAGTACTTC	CASSSYTWGLAGDYEQYF
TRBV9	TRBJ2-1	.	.	TGTGCCAGCAGCGTAACGTCGAGCGGATTGAATGAGCAGTTCTTC	CASSVTSSGLNEQFF
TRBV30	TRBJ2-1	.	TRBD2	TGTGCCTGGAGTACCAGACTAGCGGGGGGGCGGAATGAGCAGTTCTTC	CAWSTRLAGGRNEQFF
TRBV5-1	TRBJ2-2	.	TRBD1	TGCGCCAGCAGCTTGGGGGACAGGGTTCGCACCGGGGAGCTGTTTTTT	CASSLGDRVRTGELFF
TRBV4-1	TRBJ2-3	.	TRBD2	TGCGCCAGCAGCCAGGACTCCGGACTAGCGGGGGGCCCAGATACGCAGTATTTT	CASSQDSGLAGGPDTQYF
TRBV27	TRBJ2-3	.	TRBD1	TGTGCCAGCAGCCAGCCGGGACAGGGTCCCACCACAGATACGCAGTATTTT	CASSQPGQGPTTDTQYF
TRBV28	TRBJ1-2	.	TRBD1	TGTGCCAGCCGGGGGGACAGGGTGCATGGCTACACCTTC	CASRGDRVHGYTF
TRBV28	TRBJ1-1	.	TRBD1	TGTGCCACCAACCCGACAGGGGGCTACACTGAAGCTTTCTTT	CATNPTGGYTEAFF
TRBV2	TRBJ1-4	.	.	TGTGCCAGCAGTCCTAATGAGGGTCCTAATGAAAAACTGTTTTTT	CASSPNEGPNEKLFF
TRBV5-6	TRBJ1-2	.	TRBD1	TGTGCCAGCAGGCCGCACGGGACAGTCTCGGACTATGGCTACACCTTC	CASRPHGTVSDYGYTF
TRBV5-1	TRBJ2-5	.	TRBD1	TGCGCCAGCAGCCCGGGGACAGGGGTCGTGGAGACCCAGTACTTC	CASSPGTGVVETQYF
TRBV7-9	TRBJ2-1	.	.	TGTGCCAGCAGCGCAGGACAGATAAATCTCTTC	CASSAGQINLF
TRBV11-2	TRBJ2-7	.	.	TGTGCCAGCAGCTCGTCCTACGAGCAGTACTTC	CASSSSYEQYF
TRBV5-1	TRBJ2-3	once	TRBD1	TGCGCCAGCAGCACCGGGACAGGGGGCTGGACAGATACGCAGTATTTT	CASSTGTGGWTDTQYF
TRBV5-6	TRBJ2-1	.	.	TGTGCCAGCAGCCCAGCAACCCAGGGGTTTCGAGGAAATGAGCAGTTCTTC	CASSPATQGFRGNEQFF
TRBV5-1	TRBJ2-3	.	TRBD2	TGCGCCAGCAGCCTTGGTGGGGGGGGCACAGATACGCAGTATTTT	CASSLGGGGTDTQYF
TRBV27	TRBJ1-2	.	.	TGTGCCAGCAGTTTATCGCGAAGTAATGGCTACACCTTC	CASSLSRSNGYTF
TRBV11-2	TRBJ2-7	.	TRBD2	TGTGCCAGCAGCTTAGCGACTAGCGGGAGGACCTACGAGCAGTACTTC	CASSLATSGRTYEQYF
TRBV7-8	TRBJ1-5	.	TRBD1	TGTGCCAGCAGTTTGGGAACGACAGGGAAAGCAAGGCATTTT	CASSLGTTGKARHF
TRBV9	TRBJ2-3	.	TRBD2	TGTGCCAGCAGCCTGGGACTAGCGGGGCACACAGATACGCAGTATTTT	CASSLGLAGHTDTQYF
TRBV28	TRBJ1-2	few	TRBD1	TGTGCCAGCAGTTTAGGAACAGGGGGTGACTATGGCTACACCTTC	CASSLGTGGDYGYTF
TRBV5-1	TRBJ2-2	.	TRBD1	TGCGCCAGCAGCCCGGCCCGGGACAGGAACACCGGGGAGCTGTTTTTT	CASSPARDRNTGELFF
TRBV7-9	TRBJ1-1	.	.	TGTGCCAGCCAGGCAGGGGTGGGAACTGAAGCTTTCTTT	CASQAGVGTEAFF
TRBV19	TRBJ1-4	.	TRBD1	TGTGCCACCTCCAGGGGGAGCGATGAAAAACTGTTTTTT	CATSRGSDEKLFF
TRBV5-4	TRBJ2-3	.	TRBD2	TGTGCCAGCAGCTTGAGAGTAGCGGGGGGGCGCGATACGCAGTATTTT	CASSLRVAGGRDTQYF